These T cell receptor beta chains were read from a single sample in a study of blood T cell repertoires in COVID-19. Sequencing was performed with immunoSEQ multiplex PCR; in TCRdb, only in-frame clones are kept and a portion is missing. The sample holds about 260,000 clones, more than 85% seen once. Sequenced sample: peripheral blood. The receptor source for this set is a woman in her sixties or seventies with COVID-19, enrolled during active disease. CDR3s include the opening cysteine and the closing phenylalanine or tryptophan. D genes are given only for firm matches. Expanded clones are given a class, and other clones once, few, many or no size at all.

V gene	clone size	D gene	J gene	CDR3 DNA	CDR3 protein
TRBV5-1	-	-	TRBJ1-4	TGCGCCAGCAGCTTGGGGGCAGTTAATGAAAAACTGTTTTTT	CASSLGAVNEKLFF
TRBV4-1	-	-	TRBJ2-7	TGCGCCAGCAGCCAAGACAGGGGCCCTACCGACGAGCAGTACTTC	CASSQDRGPTDEQYF
TRBV30	once	-	TRBJ1-5	TGTGCCTGGAGTGTGGTCAGCTCGGGGCCCCAGCATTTT	CAWSVVSSGPQHF
TRBV19	-	-	TRBJ2-7	TGTGCCAGTAGTCCGTCGTCAGGTCCGTACGAGCAGTACTTC	CASSPSSGPYEQYF
TRBV4-1	-	-	TRBJ1-5	TGCGCCAGCCACCAGGGACTGAATAGCAATCAGCCCCAGCATTTT	CASHQGLNSNQPQHF
TRBV7-2	-	-	TRBJ2-1	TGTGCCAGCAGCCCCTACGCAAGGCAACTAGTATCAGAGCAGTTCTTC	CASSPYARQLVSEQFF
TRBV6-2/TRBV6-3	-	-	TRBJ1-1	TGTGCCAGCAGCCTATTGGGAGGGAACACTGAAGCTTTCTTT	CASSLLGGNTEAFF
TRBV27	-	-	TRBJ2-1	TGTGCCAGCAGTTCCGACAGGGGAGGGAATGAGCAGTTCTTC	CASSSDRGGNEQFF
TRBV21-1	-	-	TRBJ2-1	TGTGCCAGCAGCAAGGTCCGGGGGGCAGGGAACAATGAGCAGTTCTTC	CASSKVRGAGNNEQFF
TRBV5-1	-	TRBD1	TRBJ1-4	TGCGCCAGCAGCCTGGATGGAGGAGTGACAGGGGGGGCTGGAAAACTGTTTTTT	CASSLDGGVTGGAGKLFF
TRBV13	-	TRBD1	TRBJ2-1	TGTGCCAGCAGCAAGACTACTACAGGGGCCAATGAGCAGTTCTTC	CASSKTTTGANEQFF
TRBV9	-	-	TRBJ1-2	TGTGCCAGCAGCCGACTAATCACCTATGGCTACACCTTC	CASSRLITYGYTF
TRBV7-6	-	TRBD2	TRBJ2-3	TGTGCCAGCAGCACAACCGGGACTAGCAATCGCGGCACAGATACGCAGTATTTT	CASSTTGTSNRGTDTQYF
TRBV5-6	-	TRBD1	TRBJ2-5	TGTGCCAGCAGCCCGGACAGGGGGCTTCAAGAGACCCAGTACTTC	CASSPDRGLQETQYF
TRBV4-2	once	TRBD1	TRBJ1-2	TGTGCCAGCAGCCCTATAGACAGGGAGACCCTGGGCTACACCTTC	CASSPIDRETLGYTF
TRBV5-4	-	-	TRBJ1-2	TGTGCCAGCAGCTTGGCAGGGGACTATGGCTACACCTTC	CASSLAGDYGYTF
TRBV6-5	-	TRBD1	TRBJ1-2	TGTGCCAGCAGGCCAGGGACAGGGGTCTATGGCTACACCTTC	CASRPGTGVYGYTF
TRBV24-1	-	TRBD2	TRBJ2-1	TGTGCCACCAGGCCGGGACTAGCGGGTTCGAGCTCCTACAATGAGCAGTTCTTC	CATRPGLAGSSSYNEQFF
TRBV30	few	TRBD2	TRBJ2-5	TGTGCCTGGAGTGGGGGACTAGCCCTCCAAGAGACCCAGTACTTC	CAWSGGLALQETQYF
TRBV6-5	-	-	TRBJ1-6	TGTGCCAGCAGTTCCAGGGACACACCCCTCCACTTT	CASSSRDTPLHF
TRBV28	-	-	TRBJ2-1	TGTGCCAGCAGTTTCCTAAATGAGCAGTTCTTC	CASSFLNEQFF
TRBV6-2/TRBV6-3	-	-	TRBJ2-2	TGTGCCAGCAGCATCCATGACAGCCGAAACACCGGGGAGCTGTTTTTT	CASSIHDSRNTGELFF
TRBV18	few	TRBD1	TRBJ1-1	TGTGCCAGCTCACCAGACAGGGGGCACGGCACTGAAGCTTTCTTT	CASSPDRGHGTEAFF
TRBV2	once	-	TRBJ2-7	TGTGCCAGCGGAACAGCCTTCAGCTCCTACGAGCAGTACTTC	CASGTAFSSYEQYF
TRBV29-1	-	-	TRBJ1-1	TGCAGCGTTTCAAACACCATGAACACTGAAGCTTTCTTT	CSVSNTMNTEAFF
TRBV3-1/TRBV3-2	-	-	TRBJ2-1	TGTGCCAGCAGCCTTCGGACTGACCCCTACAATGAGCAGTTCTTC	CASSLRTDPYNEQFF
TRBV27	few	TRBD1	TRBJ1-2	TGTGCCAGCAGTTTAAGAGGGGGCGGCTATGGCTACACCTTC	CASSLRGGGYGYTF
TRBV15	-	-	TRBJ1-2	TGTGCCACCAGCAGAGTATCAGGGGCAAGGAATGGCTACACCTTC	CATSRVSGARNGYTF
TRBV29-1	-	-	TRBJ1-1	TGCAGCGTTTTGATACAGGAAGCTTTCTTT	CSVLIQEAFF
TRBV29-1	-	TRBD2	TRBJ2-2	TGCAGCGTCATTACCGGGACTAGCTTCACCGGGGAGCTGTTTTTT	CSVITGTSFTGELFF
TRBV19	-	-	TRBJ2-2	TGTGCCAGTAGTATAGGTCGGGGGGAGCTGTTTTTT	CASSIGRGELFF
TRBV28	-	-	TRBJ1-2	TGTGCCAGCAGCTTGGCCTATGGCTACACCTTC	CASSLAYGYTF
TRBV28	-	-	TRBJ1-5	TGTGCCAGCAGTTTACCGCAGGGCCCGGGGCATTTT	CASSLPQGPGHF
TRBV15	-	-	TRBJ2-1	TGTGCCACCAGGACAGTAAGTGGGCATGAGCAGTTCTTC	CATRTVSGHEQFF
TRBV4-1	-	-	TRBJ2-5	TGCGCCAGCAGCCAACTACGACAGTCTCAGACCCAGTACTTC	CASSQLRQSQTQYF
TRBV20-1	-	TRBD1	TRBJ1-6	TGCAGTGCTAGTCCCGGGACAGGGTCCTATAATTCACCCCTCCACTTT	CSASPGTGSYNSPLHF
TRBV18	-	TRBD1	TRBJ2-7	TGTGCCAGCTCACCTACCAGGGACAGGGTCGAGCAGTACTTC	CASSPTRDRVEQYF